In its sample, the clone carrying this T cell receptor (beta chain) was seen once. What it binds is unknown. This record belongs to a study of T cell responses to AZD1222 COVID-19 vaccine. Study-wide results and limits: Of spike-specific TCRs, nearly half reportedly target regions left unmutated in variants.

This table comes from immunoSEQ multiplex PCR, and its TCRdb copy is limited to in-frame clones, with some not included. The sample records 90,000 to 100,000 clones, around nine tenths being singletons. This TCR derives from an adult in good health. The sequencing here drew on peripheral blood, taken on day 0 of AZD1222 vaccination.

In DNA, the CDR3 is TGTGCCAGCAGCCCGGGGGAACACTCTGGGGCCAACGTCCTGACTTTC. Translated: CASSPGEHSGANVLTF. V is TRBV28 and J is TRBJ2-6; a possible D gene is TRBD2 (6 bases). CDR1 is MDHEN, CDR2 SYDVKM, per germline. CDR3 length equals 16 residues. V was trimmed by 6 bases and J by 0 bases, leaving 12 bases between them.